The 4 T cell receptor beta chains in this list originate from one sample, sequenced in a study of T cell repertoires in cytomegalovirus infection. Their antigens are not known. TCRdb reprocessed the reads with MiXCR, giving one entry per CDR3 protein. The table has about 89,000 distinct CDR3 sequences, around 32% seen once. Sequencing used CD8+ T cells from cultured PBMCs, obtained from culture after CMV antigen stimulation. The source of these receptors is a human donor in good health (CMV status not recorded). Some clones in this sample may be carry-over from other donors' samples.

The chain links TRBV12-5 to TRBJ2-2; D ambiguous. There are 12 residues in the CDR3. V gave up 2 bases and J gave up 2 bases, with 0 bases separating them. Germline CDR1 reads LGHNT; CDR2 reads FRNRAP. CDR3 amino acids: CASGLNTGELFF. The CDR3 coding sequence is TGTGCTAGTGGTTTGAACACCGGGGAGCTGTTTTTT.

Many counts were recorded for this clonotype. This rearrangement joins TRBV6-1 to TRBJ1-5, with 7 bases lining up with TRBD1. The CDR3 sequence is 16 residues long. Germline CDR1 and CDR2: MNHNS and SASEGT. V trimming: 8 bases; J trimming: 2 bases; junction bases outside the gene matches: 12. The CDR3: CASVPTGTIGNQPQHF. As DNA, the CDR3 is TGTGCCAGCGTCCCGACAGGGACTATTGGCAATCAGCCCCAGCATTTT.

The chain is built from TRBV27 and TRBJ1-5; weak D call: TRBD1 (6 bases). CDR3 length equals 14 residues. The germline V gene encodes CDR1 MNHEY and CDR2 SMNVEV (reference sequence). Trimming pared 6 bases from V and 1 base from J, leaving 10 bases between. CDR3 nucleotides: TGTGCCAGCAGAGTAGGGGGGAGCAATCAGCCCCAGCATTTT. Protein sequence: CASRVGGSNQPQHF.

The CDR3 DNA reads TGCGCCAGCAGCTTGGAAGGACAGTACTACGAGCAGTACTTC. The encoded protein is CASSLEGQYYEQYF. This chain uses TRBV5-1 with TRBJ2-7; TRBD1 is a possible D gene (6 bases). V gave up 0 bases and J gave up 3 bases, with 10 bases separating them. The CDR3 length is 14 residues. The germline V gene has CDR1 SGHRS and CDR2 YFSETQ. Based on the CDR3 plus reference TRBV5-1 and TRBJ2-7, the full variable domain is KAGVTQTPRYLIKTRGQQVTLSCSPISGHRSVSWYQQTPGQGLQFLFEYFSETQRNKGNFPGRFSGRQFSNSRSEMNVSTLELGDSALYLCASSLEGQYYEQYFGPGTRLTVT.